Listed below are T cell receptor beta chains from one sample, sequenced in a study of OX40 agonist ivuxolimab in advanced cancers. Profiled with immunoSEQ multiplex PCR; TCRdb holds only in-frame clones, not every one. The table records 80,000 or so clones, 80% to 95% of them present only once. The source was CD4+ or CD8+ T cells sorted from blood, collected in a trial of the OX40 agonist ivuxolimab. These receptors originate from an adult with an advanced solid tumor such as melanoma, head and neck, liver or kidney cancer. CDR3s include the opening cysteine and the closing phenylalanine or tryptophan. D genes are given only for firm matches. Clone size is given for some rows only: seen once, a few or many times, or a class if the clone is expanded.

v_call,clone_size,j_call,d_call,cdr3_aa,cdr3_nt
TRBV11-3,.,TRBJ1-6,.,CASSLTGLNSPLHF,TGTGCCAGCAGCTTAACAGGGTTGAATTCACCCCTCCACTTT
TRBV5-1,.,TRBJ2-7,.,CASSPLTASSYEQYF,TGCGCCAGCAGCCCCCTGACCGCCAGCTCCTACGAGCAGTACTTC
TRBV5-1,.,TRBJ2-1,TRBD1,CASSRGTGGFNEQFF,TGCGCCAGCAGCCGAGGGACAGGGGGCTTCAATGAGCAGTTCTTC
TRBV5-1,.,TRBJ2-3,.,CASSLVDTQYF,TGCGCCAGCAGCTTGGTGGATACGCAGTATTTT
TRBV29-1,once,TRBJ2-7,.,CSVVGPPRYEQYF,TGCAGCGTTGTAGGACCCCCGAGATACGAGCAGTACTTC
TRBV6-5,.,TRBJ2-7,.,CASSGSSPYEQYF,TGTGCCAGCAGCGGCAGTAGCCCTTACGAGCAGTACTTC
TRBV7-2,.,TRBJ2-7,TRBD1,CASSLDRGYEQYF,TGTGCCAGCAGCTTGGACAGGGGCTACGAGCAGTACTTC
TRBV6-5,.,TRBJ2-1,.,CASSIQGFEQFF,TGTGCCAGCAGTATTCAGGGGTTTGAGCAGTTCTTC
TRBV10-3,.,TRBJ1-5,.,CAISEPDRGPNQPQHF,TGTGCCATCAGTGAGCCCGACCGGGGCCCTAATCAGCCCCAGCATTTT
TRBV11-3,once,TRBJ1-1,TRBD1,CASSLDGGQANTEAFF,TGTGCCAGCAGCTTAGATGGGGGACAGGCAAACACTGAAGCTTTCTTT
TRBV9,.,TRBJ2-6,.,CASSVEVMANVLTF,TGTGCCAGCAGCGTAGAGGTCATGGCCAACGTCCTGACTTTC
TRBV2,.,TRBJ2-2,.,CASSREITGELFF,TGTGCCAGCAGCAGGGAGATCACCGGGGAGCTGTTTTTT
TRBV7-6,.,TRBJ2-2,.,CASSAYRVDTGELFF,TGTGCCAGCAGCGCATACAGGGTGGACACCGGGGAGCTGTTTTTT
TRBV6-5,.,TRBJ2-3,.,CASSEIGAPDTQYF,TGTGCCAGCAGTGAAATCGGGGCCCCAGATACGCAGTATTTT
TRBV5-1,.,TRBJ2-5,TRBD2,CASSRTSGSQETQYF,TGCGCCAGCAGCCGAACTAGCGGGAGCCAAGAGACCCAGTACTTC
TRBV6-1,.,TRBJ1-5,.,CASSEIVGRGGNQPQHF,TGTGCCAGCAGTGAAATTGTAGGCAGGGGCGGCAATCAGCCCCAGCATTTT
TRBV5-1,.,TRBJ1-1,.,CASSLGGGWAEAFF,TGCGCCAGCAGCTTGGGCGGGGGATGGGCTGAAGCTTTCTTT
TRBV9,.,TRBJ2-5,TRBD1,CASSRDRGEETQYF,TGTGCCAGCAGCCGGGACAGGGGCGAAGAGACCCAGTACTTC
TRBV6-1,.,TRBJ1-2,.,CASSDRGERYGYTF,TGTGCCAGCAGTGATCGAGGGGAAAGGTATGGCTACACCTTC
TRBV5-4,.,TRBJ2-1,TRBD2,CASSPRGGNVDEQFF,TGTGCCAGCAGCCCCCGGGGAGGGAACGTCGATGAGCAGTTCTTC
TRBV15,once,TRBJ2-1,TRBD2,CATSRFRDYAPWNEQFF,TGTGCCACCAGCAGATTCCGGGACTACGCCCCTTGGAATGAGCAGTTCTTC
TRBV19,.,TRBJ2-3,.,CASSIGGTDTQYF,TGTGCCAGTAGTATAGGTGGCACAGATACGCAGTATTTT
TRBV9,few,TRBJ1-6,.,CASSVGSSYNSPLHF,TGTGCCAGCAGCGTTGGGAGCTCCTATAATTCACCCCTCCACTTT
TRBV27,.,TRBJ1-1,.,CASVQERGTEAFF,TGTGCCAGCGTACAAGAGCGGGGCACTGAAGCTTTCTTT
TRBV7-2,.,TRBJ2-5,.,CASSPDTPRAQYF,TGTGCCAGCAGCCCGGACACCCCGCGGGCCCAGTACTTC
TRBV7-9,.,TRBJ2-7,.,CASSLALGTPAYEQYF,TGTGCCAGCAGCTTAGCGCTAGGGACACCGGCCTACGAGCAGTACTTC
TRBV5-6,.,TRBJ1-2,.,CASSLSTGGYTF,TGTGCCAGCAGCTTGTCTACCGGTGGCTACACCTTC
TRBV7-8,.,TRBJ2-7,TRBD2,CASSWTSGGNSYEQYF,TGTGCCAGCAGCTGGACTAGCGGGGGGAACTCCTACGAGCAGTACTTC
TRBV5-4,.,TRBJ2-5,.,CASSFFTESQETQYF,TGTGCCAGCAGCTTTTTCACAGAGTCCCAAGAGACCCAGTACTTC
TRBV7-2,.,TRBJ2-7,.,CASSFRTGGEYEQYF,TGTGCCAGCAGCTTCCGGACTGGAGGGGAGTACGAGCAGTACTTC
TRBV9,.,TRBJ2-1,TRBD2,CASSQPSSGGGSYNEQFF,TGTGCCAGCAGCCAGCCCAGTAGCGGGGGAGGGTCCTACAATGAGCAGTTCTTC
TRBV5-1,.,TRBJ2-5,TRBD2,CASSSSGMYQETQYF,TGCGCCAGCAGCTCTAGCGGGATGTACCAAGAGACCCAGTACTTC
TRBV28,few,TRBJ1-2,.,CASLARPGNSNYGYTF,TGTGCCAGCCTCGCCCGCCCAGGGAACTCTAACTATGGCTACACCTTC
TRBV2,.,TRBJ1-5,.,CASSDNGGNQPQHF,TGTGCCAGCAGTGATAACGGGGGCAATCAGCCCCAGCATTTT
TRBV5-6,.,TRBJ1-1,.,CASSKTGTEAFF,TGTGCCAGCAGTAAAACAGGCACTGAAGCTTTCTTT
TRBV6-4,.,TRBJ1-5,TRBD1,CASNIRDRQPQHF,TGTGCCAGCAATATCCGGGACAGGCAGCCCCAGCATTTT
TRBV19,.,TRBJ2-1,TRBD1,CASRGGQGAFLSYNEQFF,TGTGCCAGTAGAGGGGGACAGGGGGCTTTCCTCTCCTACAATGAGCAGTTCTTC
TRBV6-5,few,TRBJ1-2,.,CASRGLYGYTF,TGTGCCAGCCGGGGATTATATGGCTACACCTTC
TRBV7-8,.,TRBJ2-5,.,CASSLGNPGRETQYF,TGTGCCAGCAGCCTCGGGAATCCGGGGCGAGAGACCCAGTACTTC
TRBV7-2,.,TRBJ2-3,TRBD1,CASSLVVAGGAGTQYF,TGTGCCAGCAGCTTAGTTGTTGCAGGGGGCGCGGGTACGCAGTATTTT
TRBV29-1,.,TRBJ2-1,TRBD2,CSVEPSGSRREQFF,TGCAGCGTTGAGCCTAGCGGGAGTCGTAGGGAGCAGTTCTTC
TRBV5-4,.,TRBJ1-6,.,CASSWGWSSYNSPLHF,TGTGCCAGCAGCTGGGGATGGAGCTCCTATAATTCACCCCTCCACTTT
TRBV4-1,.,TRBJ2-1,TRBD2,CASSLRTSGRINEQFF,TGCGCCAGCAGCCTTCGGACTAGCGGGAGGATAAATGAGCAGTTCTTC
TRBV6-6,few,TRBJ1-1,TRBD1,CASSYGAGGNTEAFF,TGTGCCAGCAGTTACGGGGCAGGGGGTAACACTGAAGCTTTCTTT
TRBV5-1,.,TRBJ2-5,.,CASSLPGHQETQYF,TGCGCCAGCAGCCTTCCTGGACATCAAGAGACCCAGTACTTC
TRBV28,.,TRBJ1-5,TRBD1,CASSPIIFRTGVNQPQHF,TGTGCCAGCAGCCCTATTATATTCCGGACAGGAGTCAATCAGCCCCAGCATTTT
TRBV4-3,.,TRBJ2-3,.,CASSQEWGGAPHYTQYF,TGCGCCAGCAGCCAAGAATGGGGGGGGGCCCCCCATTATACGCAGTATTTT
TRBV28,.,TRBJ2-7,.,CASSPGGVSYEQYF,TGTGCCAGCAGCCCCGGGGGAGTGTCCTACGAGCAGTACTTC
TRBV5-4,.,TRBJ2-5,.,CASSRVNGQETQYF,TGTGCCAGCAGCCGAGTGAACGGACAAGAGACCCAGTACTTC
TRBV19,.,TRBJ2-3,TRBD1,CASSTQGASDTQYF,TGTGCCAGTAGTACCCAGGGGGCGTCAGATACGCAGTATTTT
TRBV7-9,.,TRBJ2-1,TRBD2,CASSRASGRGGHEQFF,TGTGCCAGCAGCCGAGCTAGCGGGCGAGGAGGGCATGAGCAGTTCTTC
TRBV5-5,.,TRBJ2-2,TRBD1,CASSLLGTGDTGELFF,TGTGCCAGCAGCTTGTTAGGGACAGGGGACACCGGGGAGCTGTTTTTT
TRBV27,.,TRBJ2-3,TRBD1,CASSFLTGGGKYF,TGTGCCAGCAGTTTCCTGACAGGGGGTGGAAAGTATTTT
TRBV11-2,.,TRBJ1-2,.,CASSLAGGYGYTF,TGTGCCAGCAGCTTAGCCGGGGGCTATGGCTACACCTTC
TRBV28,few,TRBJ1-2,.,CASSLQPNGYTF,TGTGCCAGCAGTTTACAGCCGAACGGCTACACCTTC
TRBV5-1,few,TRBJ2-6,.,CASSANPGTVSSGANVLTF,TGCGCCAGCAGCGCGAACCCCGGGACGGTCAGCTCTGGGGCCAACGTCCTGACTTTC
TRBV7-9,.,TRBJ1-1,.,CASSPAGTGRRTEAFF,TGTGCCAGCAGCCCGGCCGGAACAGGGAGGCGCACTGAAGCTTTCTTT
TRBV28,.,TRBJ2-7,.,CASSKLGEAYEQYF,TGTGCCAGCAGCAAACTAGGGGAGGCCTACGAGCAGTACTTC
TRBV11-2,.,TRBJ1-2,.,CASSLVGQIYGYTF,TGTGCCAGCAGCTTAGTTGGACAGATCTATGGCTACACCTTC